This T cell receptor (beta chain) was observed in a study of shared clonotypes between healthy human individuals. General observations from the study: A reduction in generation probabilities was seen for non-shared clonotypes relative to those shared by all four donors.

Libraries were prepared by immunoSEQ multiplex PCR; TCRdb keeps only in-frame clonotypes and omits some of them. The sample has around 2,100,000 clones; approximately 95% are singletons. This CDR3 has 15 amino acids. The V end was cut by 0 bases, the J end by 5 bases, with 11 bases between. Germline loops: CDR1 SGDLS, CDR2 YYNGEE. It was CD45RO-negative cells, positively selected for CCR7, that made up naive CD8 cells, with terminally differentiated effector memory CD45RA+ cells excluded. A note on this clone: The antigen is not known. Other DNA sequences from this sample encode an identical CDR3 as well.

Input material: naive CD8+ T cells sorted from blood. This chain uses TRBV9 with TRBJ1-4; tentatively, D is TRBD1 (5 bases). This TCR was recovered from a young man in good health. DNA of the CDR3: TGTGCCAGCAGCGTAGGGCAGGGTACGAATGAAAAACTGTTTTTT. Translation: CASSVGQGTNEKLFF.